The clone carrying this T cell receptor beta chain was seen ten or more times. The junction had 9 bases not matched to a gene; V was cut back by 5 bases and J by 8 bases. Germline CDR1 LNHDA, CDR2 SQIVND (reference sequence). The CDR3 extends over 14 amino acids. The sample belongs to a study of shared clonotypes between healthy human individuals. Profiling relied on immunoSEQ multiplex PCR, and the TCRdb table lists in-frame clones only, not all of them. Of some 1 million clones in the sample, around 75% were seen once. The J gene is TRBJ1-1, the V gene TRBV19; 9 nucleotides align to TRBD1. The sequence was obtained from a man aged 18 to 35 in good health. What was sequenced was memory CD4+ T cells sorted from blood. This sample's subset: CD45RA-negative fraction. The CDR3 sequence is CASSPGQGSSEAFF. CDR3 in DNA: TGTGCCAGTAGTCCGGGACAGGGAAGCTCCGAAGCTTTCTTT.